The clone carrying this TCR beta chain has at least ten counts. Authors of the study amplified TCR beta CDR3 regions from RNA transcripts. The primer set for the first-round RT-PCR of the TCR CDR3 was HTBI. Each CDR3 protein gets one entry after TCRdb re-called the multiplex PCR reads with MiXCR. Here the sample spans 500,000 to 750,000 distinct CDR3 sequences, about 43% being singletons. This specimen belongs to a study of T cells in Graves' hyperthyroidism and ophthalmopathy. Calling Graves' hyperthyroidism stable meant ophthalmopathy did not progress within 18 months. Exclusion of patients followed from uncontrolled infection, other autoimmune disease, pregnancy or lactation. Trimming left V 8 bases short and J 1 base short, with 11 bases between. The CDR3 loop spans 13 amino acids.

The chain recombines TRBV12-3 or TRBV12-4 with TRBJ1-1, with D unclear. This TCR derives from a woman between 18 and 29 years old with Graves' hyperthyroidism. Sequencing input: peripheral blood or thyroid tissue (not recorded which). The DNA of the CDR3 is TGTGCCAGCGGTACTCGTAGGAACACTGAAGCTTTCTTT. This encodes CASGTRRNTEAFF.